The present T cell receptor beta chain was sequenced within a study of blood T cell repertoires in COVID-19. At the level of the study: COVID-19 samples, acute and convalescent, were from the United States, Italy and Spain. Sample material is recorded as cDNA or gDNA derived from T cells, B-cell-depleted T cells, or PBMCs.

The CDR3 is 14 residues long. CDR1 LNHDA and CDR2 SQIVND come from the germline V gene (reference sequence). V was trimmed by 5 bases and J by 2 bases, leaving 12 bases between them. As originally analysed: For nucleated cells, counts were estimated from reference gene primer amplification. TCRdb keeps only in-frame clones here, not all; method: immunoSEQ multiplex PCR. V and J calls and clone size are those listed in that table; D and trimming were worked out from the DNA. The table shows roughly 120,000 clones, with around 78% occurring only once. The chain is built from TRBV19 and TRBJ1-1; possibly TRBD1 for D (5 bases). The receptor's source is a man between 65 and 79 years old with acute or convalescent COVID-19. Sequenced: peripheral blood. CDR3 in amino acids: CASSYRGRNTEAFF. CDR3 sequence (DNA): TGTGCCAGTAGTTATAGGGGCCGTAACACTGAAGCTTTCTTT.